These T cell receptor beta chains were read from a single sample in a study of T cells in Graves' hyperthyroidism and ophthalmopathy. MiXCR, applied by TCRdb to the multiplex PCR reads, yields one record per CDR3 protein. The table lists around 200,000 distinct CDR3 sequences, approximately 20% of them singletons. The material sequenced was blood. The receptors come from a middle-aged man with Graves' hyperthyroidism. Each CDR3 is given with its conserved first and last residue. Each record gives: D gene, V gene, clone size, J gene, CDR3 DNA, CDR3 protein. A D gene is named only where the DNA matches it firmly. Clone sizes are given selectively: once, few, many, or a class where the clone is expanded.

d_call: -
v_call: TRBV3-1
clone_size: many
j_call: TRBJ2-1
cdr3_nt: TGTGCCAGCAGCCAAAGAACCGTCTACAATGAGCAGTTCTTC
cdr3_aa: CASSQRTVYNEQFF

d_call: TRBD1
v_call: TRBV20-1
clone_size: many
j_call: TRBJ2-7
cdr3_nt: TGCAGTGCTAGACCCCGGACAGGTGGACTCAACGAGCAGTACTTC
cdr3_aa: CSARPRTGGLNEQYF

d_call: TRBD1
v_call: TRBV28
clone_size: many
j_call: TRBJ2-6
cdr3_nt: TGTGCCAGCAGTAGGACAGGGGCCAGATCCTCTGGGGCCAACGTCCTGACTTTC
cdr3_aa: CASSRTGARSSGANVLTF

d_call: -
v_call: TRBV27
clone_size: many
j_call: TRBJ1-1
cdr3_nt: TGTGCCAGCAAGGGCATATCGAACACTGAAGCTTTCTTT
cdr3_aa: CASKGISNTEAFF

d_call: -
v_call: TRBV7-2
clone_size: -
j_call: TRBJ1-2
cdr3_nt: TGTGCCAGCAGCTTAGCGGAGGAGGGGAGATACGGCTACACCTTC
cdr3_aa: CASSLAEEGRYGYTF

d_call: TRBD1
v_call: TRBV2
clone_size: many
j_call: TRBJ1-1
cdr3_nt: TGTGCCAGCAGTGCGAGGGGGCTGGGTGAAGCTTTCTTT
cdr3_aa: CASSARGLGEAFF

d_call: -
v_call: TRBV25-1
clone_size: -
j_call: TRBJ1-1
cdr3_nt: TGTGCCAGCAGTGACCTCGGAGTCAGAGAGTTTGCTTTCTTT
cdr3_aa: CASSDLGVREFAFF

d_call: TRBD1
v_call: TRBV7-9
clone_size: many
j_call: TRBJ2-7
cdr3_nt: TGTGCCAGCAGCTCCGGGACAGGACTATTGGAGCAGTACTTC
cdr3_aa: CASSSGTGLLEQYF

d_call: TRBD1
v_call: TRBV7-8
clone_size: many
j_call: TRBJ1-1
cdr3_nt: TGTGCCAGCAGCCACAGACAGGGGATGAACACTGAAGCTTTCTTT
cdr3_aa: CASSHRQGMNTEAFF

d_call: -
v_call: TRBV3-1
clone_size: many
j_call: TRBJ2-7
cdr3_nt: TGTGCCAGCAGTGAGAGGGGGGCCTGGGGAATCGAGCAGTACTTC
cdr3_aa: CASSERGAWGIEQYF

d_call: -
v_call: TRBV29-1
clone_size: many
j_call: TRBJ2-1
cdr3_nt: TGCAGCGTTACGGGGGAATACAATGAGCAGTTCTTC
cdr3_aa: CSVTGEYNEQFF

d_call: TRBD1
v_call: TRBV15
clone_size: -
j_call: TRBJ2-7
cdr3_nt: TGTGCCACCAGCAGAGACACGGGACAGGGGCTCTCCTACGAGCAGTACTTC
cdr3_aa: CATSRDTGQGLSYEQYF

d_call: -
v_call: TRBV11-2
clone_size: many
j_call: TRBJ2-7
cdr3_nt: TGTGCCAGCAGCTTAGAGATGGAGGGCTACGAGCAGTACTTC
cdr3_aa: CASSLEMEGYEQYF

d_call: TRBD1
v_call: TRBV12-3/TRBV12-4
clone_size: -
j_call: TRBJ1-5
cdr3_nt: TGTGCCAGCAGCTCAGACAGGGGGCCATATCAGCCCCAGCATTTT
cdr3_aa: CASSSDRGPYQPQHF

d_call: TRBD1
v_call: TRBV7-3
clone_size: many
j_call: TRBJ2-1
cdr3_nt: TGTGCCAGCAGCTTAGGGGCCAGGGGGAGCTACAATGAGCAGTTCTTC
cdr3_aa: CASSLGARGSYNEQFF

d_call: -
v_call: TRBV18
clone_size: many
j_call: TRBJ2-5
cdr3_nt: TGTGCCAGCTCACCACCCCATAGGACTTCTCAAGAGACCCAGTACTTC
cdr3_aa: CASSPPHRTSQETQYF

d_call: -
v_call: TRBV20-1
clone_size: few
j_call: TRBJ1-1
cdr3_nt: TGCAGTGCTAGAGGCATTTCAGAGAACACTGAAGCTTTCTTT
cdr3_aa: CSARGISENTEAFF

d_call: TRBD1
v_call: TRBV2
clone_size: many
j_call: TRBJ1-1
cdr3_nt: TGTGCCAGCAGTGAAATGGGACAGGGGAACACTGAAGCTTTCTTT
cdr3_aa: CASSEMGQGNTEAFF

d_call: -
v_call: TRBV18
clone_size: many
j_call: TRBJ2-7
cdr3_nt: TGTGCCAGCTCACCACTTACGCCAAGCAGCTCCTACGAGCAGTACTTC
cdr3_aa: CASSPLTPSSSYEQYF

d_call: -
v_call: TRBV6-1
clone_size: -
j_call: TRBJ1-1
cdr3_nt: TGTGCCAGCAGCTACCTCAGGGGTCTGTACACTGAAGCTTTCTTT
cdr3_aa: CASSYLRGLYTEAFF

d_call: -
v_call: TRBV7-3
clone_size: many
j_call: TRBJ2-5
cdr3_nt: TGTGCCAGCAGCCTCCATTGGGACCGTCAAGAGACCCAGTACTTC
cdr3_aa: CASSLHWDRQETQYF

d_call: TRBD1
v_call: TRBV20-1
clone_size: few
j_call: TRBJ2-7
cdr3_nt: TGCAGTGCTAGCGAACGACAGGGGTTATTGGTCTACGAGCAGTACTTC
cdr3_aa: CSASERQGLLVYEQYF

d_call: TRBD1
v_call: TRBV20-1
clone_size: many
j_call: TRBJ1-1
cdr3_nt: TGCAGTGCTACTCGACAGGGGGCTGGTGAAGCTTTCTTT
cdr3_aa: CSATRQGAGEAFF

d_call: -
v_call: TRBV5-1
clone_size: many
j_call: TRBJ2-1
cdr3_nt: TGCGCCAGCAGCCCGACAGCTTACTCCTACAATGAGCAGTTCTTC
cdr3_aa: CASSPTAYSYNEQFF

d_call: TRBD1
v_call: TRBV12-3/TRBV12-4
clone_size: many
j_call: TRBJ1-2
cdr3_nt: TGTGCCAGCAGTTCTCACCCGACGCAGGGGGCTGACTGCACCTTC
cdr3_aa: CASSSHPTQGADCTF

d_call: TRBD1
v_call: TRBV24-1
clone_size: -
j_call: TRBJ2-3
cdr3_nt: TGTGCCACCAGTGACGGACAGGGGGGGACGCAGTATTTT
cdr3_aa: CATSDGQGGTQYF

d_call: -
v_call: TRBV7-3
clone_size: -
j_call: TRBJ2-7
cdr3_nt: TGTGCCAGCAGCTTATCCGCGGGGAGCTCCTACGAGCAGTACTTC
cdr3_aa: CASSLSAGSSYEQYF

d_call: TRBD1
v_call: TRBV12-3/TRBV12-4
clone_size: many
j_call: TRBJ2-1
cdr3_nt: TGTGCCAGCAGTCCCCAGGGGGCCCAGTTCTTC
cdr3_aa: CASSPQGAQFF

d_call: -
v_call: TRBV4-1
clone_size: few
j_call: TRBJ1-2
cdr3_nt: TGCGCCAGCAGCCAATCCTCCCCAGGGAGCGGCTACACCTTC
cdr3_aa: CASSQSSPGSGYTF

d_call: -
v_call: TRBV19
clone_size: many
j_call: TRBJ1-5
cdr3_nt: TGTGCCAGTAGTATAGGAGCGTTCAATCAGCCCCAGCATTTT
cdr3_aa: CASSIGAFNQPQHF

d_call: -
v_call: TRBV3-1
clone_size: few
j_call: TRBJ1-4
cdr3_nt: TGTGCCAGCAGCCAAGGACAGCGGTTTGAAAAACTGTTTTTT
cdr3_aa: CASSQGQRFEKLFF

d_call: -
v_call: TRBV6-2/TRBV6-3
clone_size: few
j_call: TRBJ2-3
cdr3_nt: TGTGCCAGCAGCAACGTTGGCAGGTTAGATACGCAGTATTTT
cdr3_aa: CASSNVGRLDTQYF

d_call: -
v_call: TRBV13
clone_size: -
j_call: TRBJ2-2
cdr3_nt: TGTGCCAGCAGCTTTCTCCGGGGGATCTATACCGGGGAGCTGTTTTTT
cdr3_aa: CASSFLRGIYTGELFF

d_call: TRBD2
v_call: TRBV7-3
clone_size: many
j_call: TRBJ2-1
cdr3_nt: TGTGCCAGCAGCTTAACGCTTTCGTTCGGGGCGGGGGGGAGGAATGAGCAGTTCTTC
cdr3_aa: CASSLTLSFGAGGRNEQFF

d_call: -
v_call: TRBV7-2
clone_size: many
j_call: TRBJ1-2
cdr3_nt: TGTGCCAGCATTCTAATCCAGGGTGCTAACTATGGCTACACCTTC
cdr3_aa: CASILIQGANYGYTF

d_call: -
v_call: TRBV3-1
clone_size: medium-sized
j_call: TRBJ2-1
cdr3_nt: TGTGCCAGCAGCCAAGAGGGGGAAGCTTTGGGGGGGCGTCAGGATGAGCAGTTCTTC
cdr3_aa: CASSQEGEALGGRQDEQFF

d_call: TRBD1
v_call: TRBV5-1
clone_size: -
j_call: TRBJ1-2
cdr3_nt: TGCGCCAGCAGCTTGCAGGGGGAGGGCTACACCTTC
cdr3_aa: CASSLQGEGYTF

d_call: -
v_call: TRBV29-1
clone_size: many
j_call: TRBJ2-5
cdr3_nt: TGCAGCGTTGGTAGGGGGACCGGGGAGACCCAGTACTTC
cdr3_aa: CSVGRGTGETQYF

d_call: -
v_call: TRBV29-1
clone_size: -
j_call: TRBJ1-3
cdr3_nt: TGCAGCGCCTCGCGGGGTGCTGGAAACACCATATATTTT
cdr3_aa: CSASRGAGNTIYF

d_call: TRBD2
v_call: TRBV3-1
clone_size: -
j_call: TRBJ2-7
cdr3_nt: TGTGCCAGCAGCCAAGGGACTAGTATCTCCTACGAGCAGTGCTTC
cdr3_aa: CASSQGTSISYEQCF

d_call: -
v_call: TRBV30
clone_size: many
j_call: TRBJ1-5
cdr3_nt: TGTGCCTGGAGTTTAGGTTTTCAGCCCCAGCATTTT
cdr3_aa: CAWSLGFQPQHF

d_call: -
v_call: TRBV7-2
clone_size: -
j_call: TRBJ2-7
cdr3_nt: TGTGCCAGCAGCCAAATATCGGTCTCCTACGAGCAGTACTTC
cdr3_aa: CASSQISVSYEQYF

d_call: -
v_call: TRBV2
clone_size: -
j_call: TRBJ2-3
cdr3_nt: TGTGCCAGCAAGGTGGGGGGGCAAGATACGCAGTATTTT
cdr3_aa: CASKVGGQDTQYF

d_call: TRBD1
v_call: TRBV12-3/TRBV12-4
clone_size: many
j_call: TRBJ1-5
cdr3_nt: TGTGCCAGCAGACCGGGGGAGGGGGCTCCAAATCAGCCCCAGCATTTT
cdr3_aa: CASRPGEGAPNQPQHF

d_call: TRBD1
v_call: TRBV20-1
clone_size: -
j_call: TRBJ2-2
cdr3_nt: TGCAGTGCCCGGGACAGGCGAAACACCGGGGAGCTGTTTTTT
cdr3_aa: CSARDRRNTGELFF

d_call: TRBD1
v_call: TRBV5-1
clone_size: many
j_call: TRBJ1-4
cdr3_nt: TGCGCCAGCAGCCTCTTCGGGGGACAGCATAATGAAAAACTGTTTTTT
cdr3_aa: CASSLFGGQHNEKLFF

d_call: -
v_call: TRBV28
clone_size: -
j_call: TRBJ1-2
cdr3_nt: TGTGCCAGCAGTTTAAGCCTGTCGGGTAACTATGGCTACACCTTC
cdr3_aa: CASSLSLSGNYGYTF

d_call: -
v_call: TRBV9
clone_size: many
j_call: TRBJ1-5
cdr3_nt: TGTGCCAGCAGCGTAGGGGGTGAGCAGCCCCAGCATTTT
cdr3_aa: CASSVGGEQPQHF

d_call: -
v_call: TRBV12-3/TRBV12-4
clone_size: -
j_call: TRBJ2-3
cdr3_nt: TGTGCCAGCAAAGGAGATAGCGGCCTGGATACGCAGTATTTT
cdr3_aa: CASKGDSGLDTQYF

d_call: TRBD2
v_call: TRBV6-5
clone_size: many
j_call: TRBJ2-5
cdr3_nt: TGTGCCAGCAGTTACTGGGCTAGCGGGGGGGCCACAGAGACCCAGTACTTC
cdr3_aa: CASSYWASGGATETQYF

d_call: -
v_call: TRBV3-1
clone_size: many
j_call: TRBJ1-2
cdr3_nt: TGTGCCAGCAGCCCACCGGACGGGGGGGCCTATGGCTACACCTTC
cdr3_aa: CASSPPDGGAYGYTF

d_call: -
v_call: TRBV11-2
clone_size: -
j_call: TRBJ2-2
cdr3_nt: TGTGCCAGCAGCCTCAGCGGAGATAACACCGGGGAGCTGTTTTTT
cdr3_aa: CASSLSGDNTGELFF

d_call: TRBD1
v_call: TRBV6-2/TRBV6-3
clone_size: many
j_call: TRBJ1-1
cdr3_nt: TGTGCCAGCAGAGGGACAGGGGTGACTGAAGCTTTCTTT
cdr3_aa: CASRGTGVTEAFF

d_call: TRBD1
v_call: TRBV19
clone_size: -
j_call: TRBJ2-4
cdr3_nt: TGTGCCAGTAACCGGGACAGCTCCAAAAACATTCAGTACTTC
cdr3_aa: CASNRDSSKNIQYF

d_call: TRBD1
v_call: TRBV19
clone_size: many
j_call: TRBJ1-2
cdr3_nt: TGTGCCAGTAGTACGACAGGGGGCGCTGGCTATGGCTACACCTTC
cdr3_aa: CASSTTGGAGYGYTF